This T cell receptor beta chain comes out of a study of T cells in Graves' hyperthyroidism and ophthalmopathy (dated by TCRdb to the late 2010s). General notes on the study: Peripheral blood samples were taken at the time of initial diagnosis, prior to any treatment. To identify distinguishing TCR V-J signatures, a discovery cohort of around 100 patients was used, comprising roughly 45 with Graves' ophthalmopathy and 55 to 65 with stable Graves' hyperthyroidism. Thyroid tissue and blood T-cell repertoires from about six Graves' hyperthyroidism patients were also compared in the study. For training and testing, the roughly 93 patients in the discovery cohort were randomly divided in a 7:3 ratio. According to the paper, TCR Vbeta CDR3 sequencing was carried out on 135 peripheral blood samples, which came from 40 to 45 ophthalmopathy, around 74 hyperthyroidism and about 17 progressor patients. After sampling, hyperthyroidism patients received methimazole starting at 30 mg daily, and ophthalmopathy patients received high-dose intravenous methylprednisolone. Prospective prediction of ophthalmopathy was tested in an independent validation cohort consisting of 18 to 20 hyperthyroidism patients and about 17 patients who later progressed to ophthalmopathy. Points the paper makes about the study in general: During validation, the model predicted progression to ophthalmopathy a median of about 6.5 months ahead of onset, with roughly 65% sensitivity and under 85% specificity. Most expanded thyroid clonotypes (frequency above 0.001) were also found in blood, which suggests that blood repertoires may mirror thyroid immune responses. A model built on a 13 V-J signature distinguished ophthalmopathy from stable hyperthyroidism, reaching around 90% sensitivity and 81.08% specificity in cross-validation and 80%/75% in testing. No statistical method was used to set the sample size in advance, and investigators knew the group allocation.

There are many counts of this clonotype. What antigen it recognizes has not been identified. Base qualities are missing; no much larger clone stands one base away. The CDR3 goes from the cysteine to the phenylalanine over 11 residues. Just CDR3 DNA is preserved here, 33 bases in frame from base 1. Looking up the germline V gene yields CDR1 SGHDT and CDR2 YYEEEE. V gives up 4 bases and J gives up 5 bases, and the segment between their germline ends measures 4 bases. TCR beta CDR3 regions were amplified from RNA transcripts. The first round of RT-PCR for the TCR CDR3 was performed with the HTBI primer set and the Qiagen OneStep RT-PCR kit. A second multiplex PCR round built the libraries, followed by size selection and purification. Sequencing of the libraries was done on an Illumina HiSeq2000 using paired-end 100 bp reads. The published analysis was carried out like this. SOAPnuke was used to process the raw data, with reads discarded if the reads contained adapters or uncalled bases, had a mean Phred below 15, or lacked an exact constant-primer or identifier match. COPE v1.2.5 was used to merge the high-quality paired reads, and each unique nucleotide sequence was defined as a clonotype. MiTCR v1.1 was used to align clonotypes to the IMGT TRBV, TRBD and TRBJ reference segments. Analysis was restricted to V-J combinations with a frequency above 0.0001, which covered about 99% of repertoires. The TCS score was defined as the ratio of F50 (clonal expansion) to E x V (chaos), calculated using BLOSUM62-based TCRdist between CDR3 peptides within each V-J. Welch's t-statistics and random forest reduced roughly 500 V-J features to roughly 13, which were used in a naive Bayes classifier (R e1071). In TCRdb, the public reads were trimmed at Q25 with fastp and aligned with MiXCR, with productive beta chains retained. Each entry is one CDR3 protein sequence, shown with its most common DNA and genes. The V and J calls and clone size come from TCRdb's table, not from the authors' own analysis. The sample table shows around 55,000 distinct CDR3 sequences, and less than 50% are seen once. The ten largest clones capture 8% to 10% of the sample.

In the ophthalmopathy patients, disease was moderately to severely active, with a Clinical Activity Score of 3 or more, a NOSPECS grade of 4 or more, and a duration of less than 3 months. The study excluded patients with uncontrolled infections, other autoimmune diseases, pregnancy or lactation. Diagnoses were based on clinical symptoms, serum thyroxine and TRAb, thyroid ultrasound and orbital computed tomography. PBMCs were isolated from about 9.1 ml of fresh peripheral blood by Ficoll-Paque density gradient centrifugation. Total RNA was extracted with Trizol reagent, and quality was checked on an Agilent 2100 Bioanalyzer.

The chain is assembled from TRBV5-6 and TRBJ2-1, with no confidently assigned D gene. The receptor was derived from a woman aged 50 to 60 with Graves' ophthalmopathy. The sample taken for sequencing was blood. The nucleotide sequence reads TGTGCCAGCAGCCATAACAATGAGCAGTTCTTC. This codes for CASSHNNEQFF.